This T cell receptor beta chain was found in a study of blood T cell repertoires in COVID-19. Study background: COVID-19 samples from acute and convalescent phases originated in the United States, Italy and Spain. Sample material is recorded as cDNA or gDNA derived from T cells, B-cell-depleted T cells, or PBMCs.

Source study methods: Nucleated cell counts were estimated from reference gene primer amplification. TCRdb's table, derived via immunoSEQ multiplex PCR, lists solely in-frame clones and lacks some. V and J calls and clone size are those listed in that table; D and trimming were worked out from the DNA. Seen here are about 140,000 clones, roughly 84% observed once, and the top ten hold under 4.5%. V lost 2 bases and J 1 base, leaving 14 bases between the germline ends. CDR3 length: 16 residues. Germline values: CDR1 MDHEN, CDR2 SYDVKM. The specimen was peripheral blood. The sequence derives from a woman between 55 and 75 years old with acute or convalescent COVID-19. This chain joins TRBV28 and TRBJ2-5; possibly TRBD1 for D (6 bases). CDR3 DNA: TGTGCCAGCAGTTTAAAAGAGGGGGTTCCCCAAGAGACCCAGTACTTC. Its translation is CASSLKEGVPQETQYF. Full variable domain (outside the CDR3, taken from reference TRBV28 and TRBJ2-5): DVKVTQSSRYLVKRTGEKVFLECVQDMDHENMFWYRQDPGLGLRLIYFSYDVKMKEKGDIPEGYSVSREKKERFSLILESASTNQTSMYLCASSLKEGVPQETQYFGPGTRLLVL.